A single T cell receptor (beta chain) is shown here with its context. The entry originates in a study of OX40 agonist ivuxolimab in advanced cancers. Trimming stripped 0 bases from V and 4 bases from J, with 15 bases between. This CDR3 has 15 amino acids. Germline V gives CDR1 GTSNPN, CDR2 SVGIG (reference sequence). Method: immunoSEQ multiplex PCR; TCRdb's copy keeps in-frame clones and lacks some. The profile shows fewer than 40,000 clones, roughly 80% of them singletons. The starting material was CD4+ or CD8+ T cells sorted from blood, obtained in a trial of the OX40 agonist ivuxolimab. The chain employs TRBV30 and TRBJ1-1, with unresolved D. The source is an adult with an advanced solid tumor such as melanoma, head and neck, liver or kidney cancer. CDR3 DNA: TGTGCCTGGAGTGTACGGCGCGCGGCGGGCACTGAAGCTTTCTTT. Protein: CAWSVRRAAGTEAFF.